This T cell receptor beta chain comes out of a study of radiotherapy plus CTLA-4 blockade in lung cancer. Study-level points and caveats: Early clone dynamics of blood T cells, plus interferon-beta, reportedly predicted response best. Radiotherapy was combined with ipilimumab, and tumor-derived TCR clones then expanded in blood.

The germline gives CDR1 SGHAT, CDR2 FQNNGV. The CDR3 runs 15 residues. Between the trimmed V and J ends, which lost 5 bases and 5 bases, there was a span of 15 bases. Libraries were prepared by immunoSEQ multiplex PCR; TCRdb keeps only in-frame clonotypes and omits some of them. The sample yields around 91,000 clones, around 88% seen once. On this clone itself: What it binds is unknown.

Sample: peripheral blood, taken from a patient treated with radiotherapy plus ipilimumab. The V and J genes are TRBV11-2 and TRBJ1-4, with D possibly matching TRBD1 (6 bases). The receptor was isolated from a human donor with non-small cell lung cancer that progressed on radiotherapy plus ipilimumab. CDR3 sequence reads: CASSRGAQQNEKLFF. The CDR3 coding sequence is TGTGCCAGCAGCCGGGGGGCCCAGCAGAATGAAAAACTGTTTTTT.